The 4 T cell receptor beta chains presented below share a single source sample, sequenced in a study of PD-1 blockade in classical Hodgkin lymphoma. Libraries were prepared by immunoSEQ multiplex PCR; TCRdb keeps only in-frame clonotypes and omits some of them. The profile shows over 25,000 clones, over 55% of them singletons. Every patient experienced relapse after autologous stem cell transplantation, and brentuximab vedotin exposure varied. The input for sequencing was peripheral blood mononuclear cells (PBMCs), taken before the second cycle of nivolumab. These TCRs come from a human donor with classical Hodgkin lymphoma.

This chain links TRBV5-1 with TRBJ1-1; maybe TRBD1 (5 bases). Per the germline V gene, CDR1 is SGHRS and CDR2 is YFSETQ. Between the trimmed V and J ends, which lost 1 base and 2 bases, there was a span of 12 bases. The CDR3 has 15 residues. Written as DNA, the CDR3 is TGCGCCAGCAGCTTGACTGGGGGTAGTAACACTGAAGCTTTCTTT. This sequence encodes CASSLTGGSNTEAFF.

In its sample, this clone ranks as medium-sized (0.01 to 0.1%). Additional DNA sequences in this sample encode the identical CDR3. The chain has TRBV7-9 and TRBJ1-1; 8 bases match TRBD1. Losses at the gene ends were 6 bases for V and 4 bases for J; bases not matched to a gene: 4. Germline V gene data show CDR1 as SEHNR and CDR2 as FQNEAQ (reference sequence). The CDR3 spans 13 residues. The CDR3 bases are TGTGCCAGCAGAGGACAGGGAGTCACTGAAGCTTTCTTT. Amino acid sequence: CASRGQGVTEAFF.

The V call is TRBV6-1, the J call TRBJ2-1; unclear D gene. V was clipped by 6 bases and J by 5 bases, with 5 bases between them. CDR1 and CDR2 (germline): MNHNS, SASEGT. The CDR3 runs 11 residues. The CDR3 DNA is TGTGCCAGCAGGTGGGACAATGAGCAGTTCTTC. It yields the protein CASRWDNEQFF.

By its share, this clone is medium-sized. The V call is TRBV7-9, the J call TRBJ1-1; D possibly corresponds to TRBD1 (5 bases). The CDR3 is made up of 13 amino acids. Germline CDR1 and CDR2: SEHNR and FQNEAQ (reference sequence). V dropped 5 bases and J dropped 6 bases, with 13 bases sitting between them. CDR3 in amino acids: CASSMTETPEAFF. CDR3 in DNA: TGTGCCAGCAGCATGACAGAGACCCCTGAAGCTTTCTTT.